This T cell receptor (beta chain) was retrieved from a study of blood T cell repertoires in COVID-19. As for the study in general: Donors in the United States, Italy and Spain gave samples during acute or convalescent COVID-19. Sample material is recorded as cDNA or gDNA derived from T cells, B-cell-depleted T cells, or PBMCs.

Clones were read by immunoSEQ multiplex PCR, and TCRdb kept only the in-frame ones, dropping some. Seen here are over 150,000 clones, about 86% observed once, and the top ten hold 5.5% to 8%. A single count supports this clone. From germline, CDR1 is SGHTA and CDR2 FQGNSA. The ends lost 5 bases at V and 7 bases at J; junction bases unmatched: 7. The CDR3 is made up of 14 amino acids. The sequence came from a man aged 50 to 59 with active or convalescent COVID-19. The chain links TRBV7-2 to TRBJ2-2, with TRBD1 matching over 7 bases. The specimen sequenced was peripheral blood. The CDR3 DNA follows: TGTGCCAGCAGCCCGCAACAGGGGCTCGGGGAGCTGTTTTTT. This encodes CASSPQQGLGELFF.